Listed here are 10 T cell receptor beta chains from one sample, sequenced in a study of blood T cell repertoires in COVID-19. Sequencing used immunoSEQ multiplex PCR; TCRdb keeps in-frame clones, though not all of them. In the table there are 180,000 or so clones, 60% to 85% of which are singletons. Sequenced input: peripheral blood. These receptors were taken from a woman aged 45-59 years with active or convalescent COVID-19.

This clone was recorded once. The chain recombines TRBV6-5 with TRBJ2-1; 14 positions agree with TRBD2. Germline assignment: CDR1 MNHEY and CDR2 SVGAGI. The CDR3 consists of 15 residues. V shed 6 bases, J shed 9 bases, and the junction held 7 bases outside the gene matches. The CDR3 loop reads CASRGRTSGGPEQFF. CDR3 sequence (DNA): TGTGCCAGCAGGGGTCGGACTAGCGGGGGGCCTGAGCAGTTCTTC.

The rearrangement uses TRBV30 and TRBJ1-2, with 8 bases identical to TRBD1. The CDR3 has 16 amino acids. J was trimmed by 5 bases and V by 3 bases; bases with no gene match: 14. In germline, CDR1 is GTSNPN, CDR2 SVGIG (reference sequence). In nucleotides, the CDR3 is TGTGCCTGGAGGGTTAGTTTACTTGGACAGGGTTATGGCTACACCTTC. The encoded protein is CAWRVSLLGQGYGYTF.

This chain uses TRBV5-5 with TRBJ1-2, with TRBD1 matching over 10 bases. The CDR3 contains 16 residues. CDR1 and CDR2 (germline): SGHKS, YYEKEE (reference sequence). V shed 4 bases, J shed 4 bases, and the junction held 10 bases outside the gene matches. This CDR3 is CASSEAPGQGTYGYTF. The CDR3, as DNA: TGTGCCAGCAGCGAAGCACCGGGACAGGGGACCTATGGCTACACCTTC. Full variable domain (missing parts from reference TRBV5-5 and TRBJ1-2): DAGVTQSPTHLIKTRGQQVTLRCSPISGHKSVSWYQQVLGQGPQFIFQYYEKEERGRGNFPDRFSARQFPNYSSELNVNALLLGDSALYLCASSEAPGQGTYGYTFGSGTRLTVV.

The chain uses TRBV6-1 and TRBJ2-7, with D possibly TRBD2 on 7 matching bases. Looked up from germline, CDR1 is MNHNS and CDR2 is SASEGT. CDR3 length equals 14 residues. The V end lost 3 bases, the J end lost 7 bases, and 16 bases lay between the germline ends. The CDR3 DNA sequence: TGTGCCAGCAGTGAGGCGGGGGCCTCCTGGGAGCAGTACTTC. This sequence encodes CASSEAGASWEQYF.

This rearrangement joins TRBV9 to TRBJ2-7; 13 bases agree with TRBD2. The trim removed 0 bases at V and 7 bases at J, leaving 1 base unmatched. The CDR3 is 14 amino acids. CDR1 and CDR2 from the germline V gene are SGDLS and YYNGEE. The CDR3 DNA reads as TGTGCCAGCAGCGTAGAGGGACTAGCGGGAGAGCAGTACTTC. Translation gives CASSVEGLAGEQYF.

The chain recombines TRBV4-3 with TRBJ1-2; possible D gene TRBD1, 6 bases. V lost 1 base to trimming and J lost 4 bases, with 16 bases between them. The CDR3 runs 16 residues. Looked up from germline, CDR1 is LGHNA and CDR2 is YSLEER. For the CDR3, the DNA is TGCGCCAGCAGCCAAGTGGGCCCGGGGGGGGCCTATGGCTACACCTTC. Its translation: CASSQVGPGGAYGYTF.

The gene calls are TRBV28 and TRBJ1-4; perhaps TRBD1 as D (5 bases). V was shortened by 4 bases and J by 7 bases, with 25 bases between the two germline ends. Germline-derived CDR1 and CDR2 are MDHEN and SYDVKM. This CDR3 is 18 amino acids long. The chain's CDR3 is CASSSLGFTGTPSEKLFF. In DNA form, the CDR3 reads TGTGCCAGCAGTTCCCTGGGGTTTACCGGGACTCCCAGTGAAAAACTGTTTTTT. The whole variable domain, remainder taken from reference TRBV28 and TRBJ1-4, is DVKVTQSSRYLVKRTGEKVFLECVQDMDHENMFWYRQDPGLGLRLIYFSYDVKMKEKGDIPEGYSVSREKKERFSLILESASTNQTSMYLCASSSLGFTGTPSEKLFFGSGTQLSVL.

The chain is built from TRBV9 and TRBJ2-1; D possibly corresponds to TRBD1 (7 bases). This CDR3 is 15 amino acids long. In germline, CDR1 is SGDLS, CDR2 YYNGEE. Trimming stripped 2 bases from V and 9 bases from J, with 18 bases between. CDR3 coding DNA: TGTGCCAGCAGCGTCACGCTCCAGGGGGGCCTTGAGCAGTTCTTC. This codes for CASSVTLQGGLEQFF. The whole variable domain, filled in from reference TRBV9 and TRBJ2-1, reads DSGVTQTPKHLITATGQRVTLRCSPRSGDLSVYWYQQSLDQGLQFLIQYYNGEERAKGNILERFSAQQFPDLHSELNLSSLELGDSALYFCASSVTLQGGLEQFFGPGTRLTVL.

This rearrangement joins TRBV18 to TRBJ1-3, with TRBD1 matching over 9 bases. CDR1 is KGHSH, CDR2 LQKENI, per germline. V shed 6 bases, J shed 3 bases, and the junction held 9 bases outside the gene matches. The CDR3 is 16 residues long. CDR3 nucleotide sequence: TGTGCCAGCTCGCCGGTCGGGACAGGGAATGGAAACACCATATATTTT. This translates into CASSPVGTGNGNTIYF.

The chain links TRBV2 to TRBJ2-7; TRBD1 matches at 7 bases. The CDR3 is 13 residues long. Germline-derived CDR1 and CDR2 are SNHLY and FYNNEI. Trimming cost V 8 bases and J 6 bases; bases outside gene matches: 10. CDR3 in DNA: TGTGCCAGCGGTACGGACAGGCTCTCCGAGCAGTACTTC. This codes for CASGTDRLSEQYF.